Below, 28 T cell receptor beta chains from the same sample are listed, as sequenced in a study of blood T cell repertoires in COVID-19 (dated by TCRdb to 2018 to 2021). Library generation was performed with the immunoSEQ multiplex PCR assay. This is the immuneACCESS table as TCRdb keeps it, with only in-frame sequences that have V and J called. A part of the clones is gone; compared with another copy, unresolved V genes explain less than half, and the rest is unexplained. The sample table shows under 200,000 clones, and roughly 90% are seen once. The ten top clones hold about 0.72% of the sample. Sequencing used peripheral blood. The receptor source for this set is a woman in her 70s with acute or convalescent COVID-19.

The chain employs TRBV4-3 and TRBJ2-1, with 9 bases lining up with TRBD2. This CDR3 has 15 amino acids. Germline V gives CDR1 LGHNA, CDR2 YSLEER. V was pared by 5 bases and J by 7 bases, with 9 bases of the junction left unmatched. Here the CDR3 reads CASSRRGGATNEQFF. CDR3 bases: TGCGCCAGCAGCAGGCGGGGGGGGGCGACGAATGAGCAGTTCTTC.

This chain links TRBV7-8 with TRBJ2-1; the match to TRBD1 covers 7 bases. V gave up 4 bases and J gave up 2 bases; unmatched junction bases: 5. The CDR3 totals 15 residues. CDR1 is SGHVS, CDR2 FQNEAQ, per germline. CDR3 residues: CASSSDRAAYNEQFF. CDR3 nucleotides: TGTGCCAGCAGCTCTGACAGGGCGGCCTACAATGAGCAGTTCTTC.

The chain has TRBV5-6 and TRBJ2-5; possible D gene TRBD1, 5 bases. Trimming pared 0 bases from V and 5 bases from J, leaving 11 bases between. The CDR3 has 14 amino acids. The germline CDR1 and CDR2 sequences are SGHDT and YYEEEE. As DNA, the CDR3 is TGTGCCAGCAGCTTGGGAAGGGGTTCGGAGACCCAGTACTTC. This codes for CASSLGRGSETQYF.

The rearrangement joins TRBV27 to TRBJ1-2, with D possibly matching TRBD1 (6 bases). Trimming pared 5 bases from V and 1 base from J, leaving 8 bases between. The CDR3 is 13 residues long. Germline V CDR1 and CDR2: MNHEY, SMNVEV (reference sequence). The chain's CDR3 is CASSPGVNYGYTF. CDR3 bases: TGTGCCAGCAGTCCAGGGGTTAACTATGGCTACACCTTC.

This clone occurred a few times. The chain carries TRBV9 and TRBJ1-5, with 9 bases lining up with TRBD1. This CDR3 comprises 15 residues. V lost 4 bases, J lost 7 bases, and 9 bases stayed unmatched. From germline, CDR1 is SGDLS and CDR2 YYNGEE. DNA for the CDR3: TGTGCCAGCAGCAGGACAGGGGTCGATGGACAGCCCCAGCATTTT. This codes for CASSRTGVDGQPQHF. The full variable domain, with the rest looked up from reference TRBV9 and TRBJ1-5, is DSGVTQTPKHLITATGQRVTLRCSPRSGDLSVYWYQQSLDQGLQFLIQYYNGEERAKGNILERFSAQQFPDLHSELNLSSLELGDSALYFCASSRTGVDGQPQHFGDGTRLSIL.

This chain joins TRBV18 and TRBJ2-4, with 8 bases matching TRBD2. The CDR3 loop spans 13 amino acids. CDR1 and CDR2 from the germline V gene are KGHSH and LQKENI. After removal of 6 bases from V and 6 bases from J, the junction contained 4 bases not matched to a gene. The CDR3 loop reads CASSSGLGNIQYF. The CDR3 coding sequence is TGTGCCAGCTCCTCGGGACTAGGAAACATTCAGTACTTC.

This clone occurred once. The chain carries TRBV5-4 and TRBJ1-2, with D perhaps TRBD1 (5 bases). V shed 6 bases and J shed 5 bases, with 14 bases lying between them. CDR1 is SGHNT, CDR2 YYREEE, per germline (reference sequence). This CDR3 is 13 amino acids long. CDR3: CASTTFDRYGYTF. CDR3 bases: TGTGCCAGCACTACTTTCGACAGATATGGCTACACCTTC.

This clone was counted once. The genes are TRBV3-1 (or the pseudogene TRBV3-2) and TRBJ2-1; 8 positions match TRBD2. V dropped 4 bases and J dropped 5; count of bases not matched to a gene: 16. The germline V gene has CDR1 LGHDT and CDR2 YNNKEL (reference sequence). The CDR3 covers 18 residues. CDR3 protein: CASSPRMTGGTRNNEQFF. The CDR3 nucleotides are TGTGCCAGCAGCCCGCGTATGACGGGAGGGACTAGGAACAATGAGCAGTTCTTC.

The chain combines TRBV19 with TRBJ1-1; no clear D. The CDR3 is 13 amino acids. V was clipped by 2 bases and J by 1 base, with 5 bases between them. Germline values: CDR1 LNHDA, CDR2 SQIVND (reference sequence). The CDR3 loop is CASSIYGNTEAFF. CDR3 nucleotides: TGTGCCAGTAGTATATACGGGAACACTGAAGCTTTCTTT.

The chain couples TRBV24-1 to TRBJ2-1, with a tentative D call TRBD2 (5 bases). CDR1 is KGHDR and CDR2 is SFDVKD in the germline V gene. The CDR3 spans 14 residues. Trimming removed 0 bases at V and 9 bases at J, with 11 bases between. In DNA form, the CDR3 reads TGTGCCACCAGTGATTTGTCGGGGAGCCGTGAGCAGTTCTTC. Protein sequence: CATSDLSGSREQFF.

V and J are TRBV2 and TRBJ2-3; 7 bases align to TRBD1. After removal of 7 bases from V and 4 bases from J, the junction contained 5 bases not matched to a gene. The CDR3 runs 13 residues. The germline CDR1 and CDR2 sequences are SNHLY and FYNNEI. The CDR3 reads CASTTGEPDTQYF. The CDR3 coding sequence is TGTGCCAGCACTACAGGGGAGCCAGATACGCAGTATTTT.

This clone was seen only once. This sequence joins TRBV6-1 and TRBJ1-5; possibly TRBD1 for D (5 bases). V dropped 2 bases and J dropped 7 bases, with 6 bases sitting between them. From germline, CDR1 is MNHNS and CDR2 SASEGT. The CDR3 is 12 amino acids. The CDR3 DNA reads as TGTGCCAGCAGTGAAAACAGGCAGCCCCAGCATTTT. Translating it yields CASSENRQPQHF.

The chain uses TRBV5-1 and TRBJ2-3, with D perhaps TRBD1 (7 bases). The CDR3 runs to 17 residues. The ends were cut back, 2 bases at V and 2 bases at J, with 18 bases in the middle. Germline lookup yields CDR1 SGHRS and CDR2 YFSETQ. CDR3 nucleotides: TGCGCCAGCAGCTTACCTCTACAGGGGACTCCCACAGATACGCAGTATTTT. Its translation is CASSLPLQGTPTDTQYF.

The V call is TRBV5-4, the J call TRBJ2-2; TRBD2 matches 11 bases. The CDR3 consists of 17 residues. Germline CDR1 and CDR2: SGHNT and YYREEE (reference sequence). V gave up 2 bases and J gave up 3 bases; unmatched junction bases: 6. The CDR3 protein is CASSLASGGTYTGELFF. The CDR3 nucleotides are TGTGCCAGCAGCTTAGCTAGCGGGGGGACTTACACCGGGGAGCTGTTTTTT.

V usage is TRBV18 and J usage is TRBJ2-6; a weak D match, TRBD1 (5 bases). V was pared by 6 bases and J by 1 base, with 10 bases between. The CDR3 is 15 amino acids. Germline CDR1 and CDR2: KGHSH and LQKENI. The CDR3, as DNA: TGTGCCAGCTCGGCAGGGATTTCTGGGGCCAACGTCCTGACTTTC. It codes for CASSAGISGANVLTF.

The chain has TRBV5-1 and TRBJ2-7; no clear D gene. Germline V lookup: CDR1 SGHRS, CDR2 YFSETQ. The V end lost 3 bases, the J end lost 2 bases, and 3 bases lay between the germline ends. The CDR3 has 11 residues. CDR3 sequence reads: CASSSAYEQYF. CDR3 sequence (DNA): TGCGCCAGCAGCTCCGCCTACGAGCAGTACTTC. The full variable domain, with the rest looked up from reference TRBV5-1 and TRBJ2-7, is KAGVTQTPRYLIKTRGQQVTLSCSPISGHRSVSWYQQTPGQGLQFLFEYFSETQRNKGNFPGRFSGRQFSNSRSEMNVSTLELGDSALYLCASSSAYEQYFGPGTRLTVT.

The rearrangement uses TRBV29-1 and TRBJ2-5, with 13 bases lining up with TRBD2. The CDR3 runs 13 residues. Germline V gives CDR1 SQVTM, CDR2 ANQGSEA. V lost 6 bases, J lost 6 bases, and 4 bases stayed unmatched. The CDR3 spells CSVWTSGSQTQYF. CDR3 in DNA: TGCAGCGTCTGGACTAGCGGGAGCCAGACCCAGTACTTC.

V gene TRBV7-3 combines with J gene TRBJ2-7, with 10 bases lining up with TRBD1. This CDR3 region has 14 residues. Trimming took 5 bases from V and 2 from J; bases not matched to a gene: 3. Per germline, CDR1 SGHTA and CDR2 FQGTGA. The CDR3 reads CASSPDRGPYEQYF. The CDR3 bases are TGTGCCAGCAGCCCAGACAGGGGGCCCTACGAGCAGTACTTC.

In its sample, this clone was seen a few times. V usage is TRBV2 and J usage is TRBJ2-5; tentative D call: TRBD1 (6 bases). This CDR3 has 12 residues. V was shortened by 10 bases and J by 5 bases, with 14 bases between the two germline ends. Germline V gene sequence: CDR1 SNHLY, CDR2 FYNNEI. The CDR3 DNA reads TGTGCCACAGGACAGTCGAGGGAGACCCAGTACTTC. Encoded protein: CATGQSRETQYF.

The chain uses TRBV4-1 and TRBJ1-4, with D maybe TRBD1 (6 bases). The germline CDR1 and CDR2 sequences are MGHRA and YSYEKL. The V and J ends lost 3 bases and 7 bases respectively, with 15 bases between them. The CDR3 loop spans 15 amino acids. CDR3 amino acids: CASSQDLRGGEKLFF. In nucleotides, the CDR3 is TGCGCCAGCAGCCAGGACCTCAGGGGTGGTGAAAAACTGTTTTTT.

On this clone itself: Compared with germline, one end of the junction differs, possibly owing to a read error. The V and J genes are TRBV12-3 or TRBV12-4 and TRBJ2-1; the D gene is possibly TRBD1 (5 bases). This CDR3 has 11 amino acids. The CDR3 region is CASSSDKEQFF. The CDR3 DNA sequence: TGTGCCAGCAGTTCGGACAAAGAGCAGTTCTTC.

This chain uses TRBV11-3 with TRBJ1-3; D unresolved. Germline CDR1 SGHNT, CDR2 YENEEA. Trimming cost V 5 bases and J 3 bases, with 14 bases left between them. The CDR3 runs 15 residues. CDR3 coding DNA: TGTGCCAGCAGCATCGGACGGACTGTTGGAAACACCATATATTTT. Amino acid sequence: CASSIGRTVGNTIYF. The full variable domain, rest sourced from reference TRBV11-3 and TRBJ1-3, is EAGVVQSPRYKIIEKKQPVAFWCNPISGHNTLYWYLQNLGQGPELLIRYENEEAVDDSQLPKDRFSAERLKGVDSTLKIQPAELGDSAVYLCASSIGRTVGNTIYFGEGSWLTVV.

V usage is TRBV6-1 and J usage is TRBJ1-3; D gene ambiguous. The CDR3 length is 13 residues. Germline lookup yields CDR1 MNHNS and CDR2 SASEGT. Trimming pared 2 bases from V and 7 bases from J, leaving 9 bases between. CDR3 loop: CASSETTGNTIYF. The CDR3 DNA follows: TGTGCCAGCAGTGAAACCACCGGGAACACCATATATTTT.

V usage is TRBV9 and J usage is TRBJ2-7; TRBD2 matches at 11 bases. The junction had 4 bases not matched to a gene; V was cut back by 0 bases and J by 2 bases. Germline CDR1 is SGDLS and CDR2 is YYNGEE. The CDR3 is made up of 16 amino acids. CDR3 region: CASSVGLAGLAYEQYF. As DNA, the CDR3 is TGTGCCAGCAGCGTAGGACTAGCGGGACTAGCCTACGAGCAGTACTTC.

The chain employs TRBV5-1 and TRBJ2-1, with 9 bases lining up with TRBD2. V lost 3 bases and J lost 0; bases outside the gene matches: 4. Germline lookup yields CDR1 SGHRS and CDR2 YFSETQ. The CDR3 has 16 residues. This chain's CDR3 is CASSSSSGASYNEQFF. Written as DNA, the CDR3 is TGCGCCAGCAGCTCGTCTAGCGGGGCCTCCTACAATGAGCAGTTCTTC.

This clone was counted a few times. The chain uses TRBV9 and TRBJ1-2; tentative D call: TRBD1 (6 bases). There are 15 residues in the CDR3. V lost 1 base and J 4 bases, leaving 14 bases between the germline ends. Germline CDR1 and CDR2: SGDLS and YYNGEE. In nucleotides, the CDR3 is TGTGCCAGCAGCGTAACCCCGGACAGTTTCTATGGCTACACCTTC. This sequence encodes CASSVTPDSFYGYTF. The full variable domain, rest sourced from reference TRBV9 and TRBJ1-2, is DSGVTQTPKHLITATGQRVTLRCSPRSGDLSVYWYQQSLDQGLQFLIQYYNGEERAKGNILERFSAQQFPDLHSELNLSSLELGDSALYFCASSVTPDSFYGYTFGSGTRLTVV.

This chain connects TRBV6-5 to TRBJ1-3; no reliable D call. Germline lookup yields CDR1 MNHEY and CDR2 SVGAGI. This CDR3 contains 14 residues. Trimming shortened V by 4 bases and J by 0 bases, and 7 bases separated the two germline ends. CDR3 region: CASSSGFSGNTIYF. The DNA of the CDR3 is TGTGCCAGCAGTTCGGGATTCTCTGGAAACACCATATATTTT.

The chain uses TRBV28 and TRBJ2-7; 7 bases are shared with TRBD1. The CDR3 runs 14 residues. The germline V gene encodes CDR1 MDHEN and CDR2 SYDVKM. Trimming took 6 bases from V and 0 from J; bases not matched to a gene: 5. The CDR3 region is CASRRQGFSYEQYF. CDR3 DNA sequence: TGTGCCAGCAGACGACAGGGTTTCTCCTACGAGCAGTACTTC.